The following is a T cell receptor (beta chain) sequence with its context. Its specificity is not known. Assay used: immunoSEQ multiplex PCR; TCRdb lists only in-frame clones, some missing. Among 130,000 to 150,000 clones, roughly 89% were seen once, and the ten largest hold 4.5%. V was clipped by 10 bases and J by 6 bases, with 19 bases between them. The CDR3 has 14 amino acids. Germline V gene sequence: CDR1 MNHNS, CDR2 SASEGT. These data belong to a study of cytomegalovirus exposure and HLA in healthy donors. For the study at large: The same platform used for the approximately 700 first-cohort repertoires was also used for the roughly 120 validation repertoires, as a later analysis reported. Study-wide results and caveats: The study flagged 150 to 200 TCR beta chains as cytomegalovirus-associated.

The sequence came from a man aged 18-30 years in good health and CMV-seropositive. This sequence joins TRBV6-1 and TRBJ2-1; D possibly corresponds to TRBD1 (6 bases). The material sequenced was PBMCs. The CDR3 sequence: CATMGQGLFNEQFF. As DNA, the CDR3 is TGTGCCACTATGGGACAAGGGTTATTCAATGAGCAGTTCTTC.